This T cell receptor beta chain was profiled in a study of blood T cell repertoires in COVID-19. TCRdb's copy holds only in-frame clones and misses some; the assay was immunoSEQ multiplex PCR. The table has about 210,000 clones, 80% to 90% seen once. The CDR3 contains 15 residues. The germline V and J ends were trimmed by 4 bases and 7 bases, with 19 bases remaining between them. CDR1 and CDR2 from the germline V gene are MDHEN and SYDVKM. The clonotype originates from a woman older than 75 with acute or convalescent COVID-19. The chain recombines TRBV28 with TRBJ1-1; D is possibly TRBD1 (5 bases). The sample taken for sequencing was peripheral blood. The CDR3 region has the DNA TGTGCCAGCAGTTGGGGGGTCGACAGTCGTAATGAAGCTTTCTTT. This encodes CASSWGVDSRNEAFF.